The 30 T cell receptor beta chains presented below share a single source sample, sequenced in a study of beta chain features in type 1 diabetes (dated by TCRdb to 2016 to 2019). Beyond this particular receptor, the publication reports: A moderate but significant shortening of TCRB CDR3 length was observed in type 1 diabetes patients in all four CD4+ subsets.

Libraries came from the immunoSEQ multiplex PCR assay. The entire amount of isolated RNA was reverse transcribed using the High Capacity cDNA Reverse Transcription Kit, so the sequenced TCRB transcripts were expressed ones. TCRdb's version of the immuneACCESS table is confined to in-frame rearrangements and falls short of the full clone set. An unresolved V gene accounts for under half of the shortfall where checked; the remainder is of unknown origin. For this sample there are a few hundred thousand clones; roughly 14% appear just once. Of the sample, 0.015% falls within the top ten clones. Their recognized antigens are unknown. Input material: naive CD4+ T cells from blood. This specimen's cell subset or site label, per the study, means: true naive CD4+ T cells. Receptor source: a woman in her late teens or twenties with type 1 diabetes.

The chain combines TRBV4-3 with TRBJ2-1; 9 bases line up with TRBD1. The CDR3 has 14 amino acids. V trimming: 4 bases; J trimming: 8 bases; junction bases outside the gene matches: 6. Germline V lookup: CDR1 LGHNA, CDR2 YSLEER. The CDR3 protein is CASSRTGQGYEQFF. DNA for the CDR3: TGCGCCAGCAGCCGAACCGGACAGGGGTATGAGCAGTTCTTC.

This chain connects TRBV7-2 to TRBJ1-1, with unresolved D. This CDR3 spans 12 amino acids. V dropped 1 base and J dropped 10 bases, with 10 bases sitting between them. In germline, CDR1 is SGHTA, CDR2 FQGNSA. Here the CDR3 DNA reads TGTGCCAGCAGCTTAGGCGTAGCTGGAGCTTTCTTT. Its translation: CASSLGVAGAFF.

This chain joins TRBV7-9 and TRBJ1-1; TRBD1 aligns across 7 bases. Germline V CDR1 and CDR2: SEHNR, FQNEAQ (reference sequence). The CDR3 sequence is 15 residues long. With 4 bases clipped from V and 1 base from J, the junction kept 6 bases outside the gene matches. CDR3 loop: CASSSDREKNTEAFF. CDR3 nucleotide sequence: TGTGCCAGCAGCTCCGACAGGGAGAAGAACACTGAAGCTTTCTTT.

This clone has just one count. The chain carries TRBV27 and TRBJ2-2; 10 bases fit TRBD2. J was trimmed by 7 bases and V by 5 bases; bases with no gene match: 13. The CDR3 runs to 17 residues. The V gene's germline CDR1 is MNHEY and CDR2 SMNVEV (reference sequence). This CDR3 reads CASSRGAGGPLGGELFF. The DNA of the CDR3 is TGTGCCAGCAGTAGGGGAGCGGGAGGGCCTTTAGGCGGGGAGCTGTTTTTT.

This clone was recorded a few times. The genes are TRBV6-5 and TRBJ1-1, with unresolved D. Trimming shortened V by 6 bases and J by 5 bases, and 10 bases separated the two germline ends. The CDR3 sequence is 12 residues long. Germline V gene sequence: CDR1 MNHEY, CDR2 SVGAGI. The CDR3 region is CASRNPGTEAFF. CDR3 nucleotides: TGTGCCAGCAGAAACCCAGGTACTGAAGCTTTCTTT.

This chain joins TRBV28 and TRBJ1-2; D unresolved. Germline CDR1 reads MDHEN; CDR2 reads SYDVKM. The CDR3 covers 11 residues. V was pared by 4 bases and J by 5 bases, with 5 bases between. The CDR3 region is CASSSGYGYTF. CDR3 in DNA: TGTGCCAGCAGTTCCGGGTATGGCTACACCTTC.

The table lists this clone with a few counts. The V and J genes are TRBV7-9 and TRBJ2-7; D possibly corresponds to TRBD2 (6 bases). CDR1 is SEHNR and CDR2 is FQNEAQ in the germline V gene (reference sequence). Trimming removed 3 bases from V and 2 bases from J, with 11 bases in between. This CDR3 has 14 residues. The CDR3 DNA reads as TGTGCCAGCAGCTTCGGGGGAGACCCCTACGAGCAGTACGTC. Protein: CASSFGGDPYEQYV.

There are a few counts of this clone. The V call is TRBV19, the J call TRBJ2-1; TRBD2 matches at 13 bases. The ends lost 7 bases at V and 6 bases at J; junction bases unmatched: 12. The CDR3 runs to 17 residues. Germline V gene data show CDR1 as LNHDA and CDR2 as SQIVND (reference sequence). CDR3 DNA: TGTGCCAGTACTCCTCTAATGGGGACTAGCGGGACCAATGAGCAGTTCTTC. Protein: CASTPLMGTSGTNEQFF.

The rearrangement links TRBV27 to TRBJ2-2, with a tentative D call TRBD1 (5 bases). Germline CDR1 is MNHEY and CDR2 is SMNVEV (reference sequence). CDR3 length: 16 residues. Deletions cut 2 bases from V and 3 bases from J, with 13 bases between. CDR3 bases: TGTGCCAGCAGTTTAAAAGGGTCAGGGTACACCGGGGAGCTGTTTTTT. Translation gives CASSLKGSGYTGELFF.

The table lists this clone with a few counts. The V gene is TRBV27, the J gene TRBJ2-3; TRBD2 matches 9 bases. CDR1 MNHEY and CDR2 SMNVEV come from the germline V gene (reference sequence). The CDR3 is 15 amino acids. V trimming: 4 bases; J trimming: 2 bases; junction bases outside the gene matches: 4. Here the CDR3 reads CASSSGGRATDTQYF. The CDR3 region has the DNA TGTGCCAGCAGTTCCGGCGGGAGGGCCACAGATACGCAGTATTTT.

The chain couples TRBV2 to TRBJ1-5, with TRBD1 as a possible D gene (6 bases). There are 13 residues in the CDR3. Germline V gene lookup returns CDR1 SNHLY and CDR2 FYNNEI. The V and J ends lost 6 bases and 6 bases respectively, with 12 bases between them. As DNA, the CDR3 is TGTGCCAGCAGGATTCAACAGGGTCAGCCCCAGCATTTT. Residues: CASRIQQGQPQHF. Together with reference TRBV2 and TRBJ1-5, the CDR3 gives the full variable domain: EPEVTQTPSHQVTQMGQEVILRCVPISNHLYFYWYRQILGQKVEFLVSFYNNEISEKSEIFDDQFSVERPDGSNFTLKIRSTKLEDSAMYFCASRIQQGQPQHFGDGTRLSIL.

This chain uses TRBV19 with TRBJ1-5; a possible D gene is TRBD1 (5 bases). Looked up from germline, CDR1 is LNHDA and CDR2 is SQIVND (reference sequence). The length of the CDR3 is 14 residues. Deletions cut 3 bases from V and 6 bases from J, with 12 bases between. DNA of the CDR3: TGTGCCAGTAGTATTGGCAGGGAAGGTCAGCCCCAGCATTTT. Amino acids: CASSIGREGQPQHF.

A few counts support this clone. The V call is TRBV28, the J call TRBJ2-7, with 8 positions matching TRBD1. Germline CDR1 is MDHEN and CDR2 is SYDVKM. The CDR3 has 13 residues. Trimming at V came to 5 bases and at J to 7 bases, leaving 7 bases not matched to a gene. CDR3 sequence reads: CASSGQGRWEQYF. The CDR3 DNA sequence: TGTGCCAGCAGTGGACAGGGTAGGTGGGAGCAGTACTTC.

This chain connects TRBV11-3 to TRBJ2-3; 7 nucleotides line up with TRBD1. Per germline, CDR1 SGHNT and CDR2 YENEEA. V lost 7 bases and J lost 0; bases outside the gene matches: 10. This CDR3 spans 16 amino acids. The CDR3 here is CASKKQGPLSTDTQYF. For the CDR3, the DNA is TGTGCCAGCAAAAAACAGGGGCCACTGAGCACAGATACGCAGTATTTT.

This clone was seen a handful of times. The genes are TRBV9 and TRBJ2-5; D gene unclear. This CDR3 contains 15 residues. Germline-derived CDR1 and CDR2 are SGDLS and YYNGEE. V dropped 0 bases and J dropped 5 bases, with 14 bases sitting between them. CDR3 sequence: CASSVDPSSFETQYF. Here the CDR3 DNA reads TGTGCCAGCAGCGTAGATCCTTCCAGTTTCGAGACCCAGTACTTC. The variable domain in full, with the rest retrieved from reference TRBV9 and TRBJ2-5, is DSGVTQTPKHLITATGQRVTLRCSPRSGDLSVYWYQQSLDQGLQFLIQYYNGEERAKGNILERFSAQQFPDLHSELNLSSLELGDSALYFCASSVDPSSFETQYFGPGTRLLVL.

The chain combines TRBV5-4 with TRBJ2-3, with D possibly TRBD1 on 5 matching bases. This CDR3 contains 16 residues. Germline V CDR1 and CDR2: SGHNT, YYREEE (reference sequence). V was clipped by 1 base and J by 9 bases, with 21 bases between them. The CDR3 spells CASSLKAGPPLETQYF. The CDR3 DNA reads as TGTGCCAGCAGCTTGAAGGCAGGGCCCCCCTTAGAGACGCAGTATTTT.

This clone was picked up a small number of times. The rearrangement joins TRBV6-6 to TRBJ2-1; 12 positions match TRBD2. Germline V gene data show CDR1 as MNHNY and CDR2 as SVGAGI (reference sequence). This CDR3 comprises 15 residues. Trimming removed 2 bases from V and 6 bases from J; junction bases left unmatched: 2. In nucleotides, the CDR3 is TGTGCCAGCAGTTACACTAGCGGGGGGTCCAATGAGCAGTTCTTC. As protein: CASSYTSGGSNEQFF.

This clone was observed a handful of times. The chain combines TRBV28 with TRBJ2-7; 11 positions match TRBD1. Germline V gene data show CDR1 as MDHEN and CDR2 as SYDVKM. V lost 4 bases to trimming and J lost 1 base; unmatched junction nucleotides: 6. This CDR3 is 16 amino acids long. CDR3 in amino acids: CASSSAGTGGSYEQYV. The CDR3, as DNA: TGTGCCAGCAGTTCTGCCGGGACAGGGGGTTCCTACGAGCAGTACGTC.

Note on this clone: Distinct nucleotide sequences in the sample also encode this CDR3. The V gene is TRBV19, the J gene TRBJ2-5; 7 bases fit TRBD1. This CDR3 spans 13 amino acids. V trimming: 5 bases; J trimming: 5 bases; junction bases outside the gene matches: 5. The germline V gene encodes CDR1 LNHDA and CDR2 SQIVND (reference sequence). CDR3 in amino acids: CASSRQGGETQYF. CDR3 nucleotide sequence: TGTGCCAGTAGTCGACAGGGTGGGGAGACCCAGTACTTC.

The chain recombines TRBV7-9 with TRBJ1-5; D remains unclear. In germline, CDR1 is SEHNR, CDR2 FQNEAQ (reference sequence). CDR3 length: 14 residues. V was trimmed by 3 bases and J by 4 bases, leaving 10 bases between them. In DNA, the CDR3 is TGTGCCAGCAGCTTTATGGGCGGGAATCAGCCCCAGCATTTT. Amino acid sequence: CASSFMGGNQPQHF.

This sequence joins TRBV10-3 and TRBJ1-5; D is possibly TRBD1 (6 bases). The V end lost 5 bases, the J end lost 3 bases, and 14 bases lay between the germline ends. Looked up from germline, CDR1 is ENHRY and CDR2 is SYGVKD. The CDR3 extends over 15 amino acids. CDR3 amino acids: CAISTTGMVNQPQHF. CDR3 in DNA: TGTGCCATCAGTACCACAGGGATGGTCAATCAGCCCCAGCATTTT.

J is TRBJ2-1 and V is TRBV7-9, with D possibly matching TRBD2 (5 bases). The CDR3 loop spans 18 amino acids. CDR1 and CDR2 from the germline V gene are SEHNR and FQNEAQ (reference sequence). V was clipped by 4 bases and J by 1 base, with 20 bases between them. The CDR3 region is CASSSRGLSRKSYNEQFF. DNA of the CDR3: TGTGCCAGCAGCTCAAGAGGACTGTCTAGAAAATCCTACAATGAGCAGTTCTTC. Full variable domain (missing parts from reference TRBV7-9 and TRBJ2-1): DTGVSQNPRHKITKRGQNVTFRCDPISEHNRLYWYRQTLGQGPEFLTYFQNEAQLEKSRLLSDRFSAERPKGSFSTLEIQRTEQGDSAMYLCASSSRGLSRKSYNEQFFGPGTRLTVL.

This clone was counted between two and nine times. This chain uses TRBV5-4 with TRBJ2-1, with TRBD2 as a possible D gene (5 bases). Germline CDR1 and CDR2: SGHNT and YYREEE (reference sequence). The V and J ends lost 5 bases and 14 bases respectively, with 14 bases between them. The CDR3 is made up of 11 amino acids. This CDR3 is CASSFGGSKFF. The CDR3 nucleotides read TGTGCCAGCAGTTTCGGTGGGAGTAAGTTCTTC.

The rearrangement links TRBV10-3 to TRBJ2-3, with TRBD2 matching 7 bases. With 6 bases clipped from V and 2 bases from J, the junction kept 8 bases outside the gene matches. The germline CDR1 and CDR2 sequences are ENHRY and SYGVKD. The CDR3 runs 15 residues. The CDR3 loop is CAISTTSEVTDTQYF. The CDR3 DNA is TGTGCCATCAGCACAACTAGCGAGGTCACAGATACGCAGTATTTT.

The gene calls are TRBV5-4 and TRBJ2-7; weak D call: TRBD2 (6 bases). Trimming took off 0 bases at V and 2 bases at J, with 12 bases between the two ends. The V gene's germline CDR1 is SGHNT and CDR2 YYREEE (reference sequence). The CDR3 totals 15 residues. The CDR3 sequence is CASSLEPSVPYEQYF. The CDR3 DNA is TGTGCCAGCAGCTTGGAGCCTAGCGTACCCTACGAGCAGTACTTC. Full variable domain (missing parts from reference TRBV5-4 and TRBJ2-7): ETGVTQSPTHLIKTRGQQVTLRCSSQSGHNTVSWYQQALGQGPQFIFQYYREEENGRGNFPPRFSGLQFPNYSSELNVNALELDDSALYLCASSLEPSVPYEQYFGPGTRLTVT.

The chain joins TRBV11-3 to TRBJ2-5; TRBD1 matches at 7 bases. V was clipped by 4 bases and J by 1 base; unmatched bases: 3. The CDR3 extends over 14 amino acids. Germline-derived CDR1 and CDR2 are SGHNT and YENEEA. The CDR3 region has the DNA TGTGCCAGCAGCTCTAGGGACAGCCAAGAGACCCAGTACTTC. Protein: CASSSRDSQETQYF.

This chain connects TRBV29-1 to TRBJ2-2; D perhaps matches TRBD2 (6 bases). CDR1 is SQVTM and CDR2 is ANQGSEA in the germline V gene. The CDR3 covers 13 residues. Between the trimmed V and J ends, which lost 6 bases and 2 bases, there was a span of 10 bases. The CDR3 region has the DNA TGCAGCGTGCGGGGACTCAACACCGGGGAGCTGTTTTTT. Translated: CSVRGLNTGELFF.

The chain carries TRBV11-3 and TRBJ2-5; 9 nucleotides align to TRBD1. In germline, CDR1 is SGHNT, CDR2 YENEEA. V lost 1 base, J lost 0 bases, and 3 bases stayed unmatched. CDR3 size: 16 residues. The CDR3 sequence: CASSLGQGVYQETQYF. The CDR3 DNA is TGTGCCAGCAGCTTAGGACAGGGGGTGTACCAAGAGACCCAGTACTTC.

In its sample, this clone was seen a few times. The chain carries TRBV11-2 and TRBJ2-1; tentative D call: TRBD2 (6 bases). Trimming removed 3 bases at V and 9 bases at J, with 21 bases between. Germline V gives CDR1 SGHAT, CDR2 FQNNGV. The CDR3 has 16 amino acids. CDR3: CASSFGLSSRSGEQFF. CDR3 DNA: TGTGCCAGCAGCTTTGGGTTATCTAGCCGTAGCGGTGAGCAGTTCTTC.

This clone occurred a few times. The chain is built from TRBV18 and TRBJ1-2; no reliable D call. Trimming took off 5 bases at V and 3 bases at J, with 19 bases between the two ends. The V gene's germline CDR1 is KGHSH and CDR2 LQKENI. This CDR3 is 16 amino acids long. CDR3 loop: CASSSPGSPSDYGYTF. CDR3 sequence (DNA): TGTGCCAGCTCATCTCCGGGTTCTCCAAGTGACTATGGCTACACCTTC. Drawing the rest from reference TRBV18 and TRBJ1-2, the complete variable domain is NAGVMQNPRHLVRRRGQEARLRCSPMKGHSHVYWYRQLPEEGLKFMVYLQKENIIDESGMPKERFSAEFPKEGPSILRIQQVVRGDSAAYFCASSSPGSPSDYGYTFGSGTRLTVV.